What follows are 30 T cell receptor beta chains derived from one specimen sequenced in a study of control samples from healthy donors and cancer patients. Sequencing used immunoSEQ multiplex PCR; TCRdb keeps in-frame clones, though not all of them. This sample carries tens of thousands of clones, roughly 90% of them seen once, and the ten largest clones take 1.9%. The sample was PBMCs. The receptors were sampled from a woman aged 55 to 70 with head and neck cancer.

The CDR3, as DNA: TGTGCCAGCAGTGACTCAGGGACAGACTATAATTCACCCCTCCACTTT. Translated: CASSDSGTDYNSPLHF. The chain couples TRBV6-4 to TRBJ1-6; 7 bases line up with TRBD1. Trimming at V came to 0 bases and at J to 3 bases, leaving 2 bases not matched to a gene. In germline, CDR1 is MRHNA, CDR2 SNTAGT. CDR3 length: 16 amino acids.

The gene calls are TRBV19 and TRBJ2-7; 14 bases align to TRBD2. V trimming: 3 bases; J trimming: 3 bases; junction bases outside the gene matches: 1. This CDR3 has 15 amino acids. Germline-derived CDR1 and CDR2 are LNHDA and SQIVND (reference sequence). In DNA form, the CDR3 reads TGTGCCAGTAGTATCGGGACTAGCGGGAGCTACGAGCAGTACTTC. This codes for CASSIGTSGSYEQYF.

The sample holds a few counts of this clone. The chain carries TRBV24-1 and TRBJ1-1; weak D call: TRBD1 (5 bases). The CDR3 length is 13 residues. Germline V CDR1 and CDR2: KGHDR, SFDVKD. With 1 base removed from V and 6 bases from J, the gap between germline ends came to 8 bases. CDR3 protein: CATSDFGGAEAFF. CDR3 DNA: TGTGCCACCAGTGATTTTGGGGGAGCTGAAGCTTTCTTT.

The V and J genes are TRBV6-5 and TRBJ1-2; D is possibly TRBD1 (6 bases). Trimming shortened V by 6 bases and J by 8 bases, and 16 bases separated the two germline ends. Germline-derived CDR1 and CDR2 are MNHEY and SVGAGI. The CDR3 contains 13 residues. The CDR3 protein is CASRTTGFWGYTF. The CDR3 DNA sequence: TGTGCCAGCAGAACCACAGGGTTTTGGGGCTACACCTTC.

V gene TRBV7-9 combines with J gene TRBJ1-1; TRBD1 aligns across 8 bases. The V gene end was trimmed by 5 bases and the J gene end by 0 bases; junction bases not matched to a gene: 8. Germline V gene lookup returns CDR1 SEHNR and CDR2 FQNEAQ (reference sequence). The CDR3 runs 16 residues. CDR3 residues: CASSPRRTGMNTEAFF. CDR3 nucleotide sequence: TGTGCCAGCAGCCCTAGACGGACAGGGATGAACACTGAAGCTTTCTTT.

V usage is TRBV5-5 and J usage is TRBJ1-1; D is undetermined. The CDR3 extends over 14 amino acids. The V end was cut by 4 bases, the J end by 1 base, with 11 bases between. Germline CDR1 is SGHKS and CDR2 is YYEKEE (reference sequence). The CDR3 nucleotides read TGTGCCAGCAGCCGCGTACAGAAGAACACTGAAGCTTTCTTT. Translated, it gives CASSRVQKNTEAFF.

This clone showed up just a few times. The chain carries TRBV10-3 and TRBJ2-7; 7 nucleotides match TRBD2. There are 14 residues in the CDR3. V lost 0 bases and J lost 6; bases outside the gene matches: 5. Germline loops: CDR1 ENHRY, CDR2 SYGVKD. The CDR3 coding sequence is TGTGCCATCAGTGAGTCTGCGGGAGTGGGCGAGCAGTACTTC. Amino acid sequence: CAISESAGVGEQYF.

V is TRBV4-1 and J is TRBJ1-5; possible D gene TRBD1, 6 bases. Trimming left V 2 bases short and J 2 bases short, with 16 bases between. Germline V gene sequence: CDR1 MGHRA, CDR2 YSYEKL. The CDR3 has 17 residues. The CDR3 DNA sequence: TGCGCCAGCAGCCAACCCACAGGGCTGGGCGGCAATCAGCCCCAGCATTTT. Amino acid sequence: CASSQPTGLGGNQPQHF.

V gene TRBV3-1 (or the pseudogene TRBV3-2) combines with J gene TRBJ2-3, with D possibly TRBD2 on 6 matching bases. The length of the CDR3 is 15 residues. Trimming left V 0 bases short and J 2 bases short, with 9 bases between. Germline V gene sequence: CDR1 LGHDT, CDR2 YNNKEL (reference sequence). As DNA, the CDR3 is TGTGCCAGCAGCCAAGATGCGGGGATCACAGATACGCAGTATTTT. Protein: CASSQDAGITDTQYF.

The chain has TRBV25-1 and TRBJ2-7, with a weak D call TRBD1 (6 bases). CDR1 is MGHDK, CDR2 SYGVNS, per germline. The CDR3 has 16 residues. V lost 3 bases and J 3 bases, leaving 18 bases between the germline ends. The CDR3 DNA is TGTGCCAGCAGTGAGGCGCGCTCAGAGGGGGTCTACGAGCAGTACTTC. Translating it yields CASSEARSEGVYEQYF.

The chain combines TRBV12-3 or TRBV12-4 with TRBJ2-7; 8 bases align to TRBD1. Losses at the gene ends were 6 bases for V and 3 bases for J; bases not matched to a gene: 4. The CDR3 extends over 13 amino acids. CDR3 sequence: CASSNRGIYEQYF. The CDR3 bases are TGTGCCAGCAGCAACAGGGGGATCTACGAGCAGTACTTC.

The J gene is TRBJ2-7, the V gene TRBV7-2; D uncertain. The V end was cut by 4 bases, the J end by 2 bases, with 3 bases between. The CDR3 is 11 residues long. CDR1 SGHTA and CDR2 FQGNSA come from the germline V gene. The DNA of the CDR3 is TGTGCCAGCAGCTCGGCCTACGAGCAGTACTTC. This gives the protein CASSSAYEQYF.

The CDR3 loop reads CASSAGQGRGNQPQHF. The CDR3 DNA is TGTGCCAGCAGCGCCGGCCAGGGGAGAGGCAATCAGCCCCAGCATTTT. V is TRBV7-9 and J is TRBJ1-5; TRBD1 is a possible D gene (6 bases). The germline V gene has CDR1 SEHNR and CDR2 FQNEAQ (reference sequence). V was clipped by 5 bases and J by 2 bases, with 16 bases between them. The CDR3 spans 16 residues.

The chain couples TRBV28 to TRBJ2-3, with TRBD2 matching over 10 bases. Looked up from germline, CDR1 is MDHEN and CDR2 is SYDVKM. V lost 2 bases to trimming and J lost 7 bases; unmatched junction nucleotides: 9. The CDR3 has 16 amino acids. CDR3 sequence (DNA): TGTGCCAGCAGTTTACCTGCTAGCGGGAGCTCGAATACGCAGTATTTT. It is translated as CASSLPASGSSNTQYF.

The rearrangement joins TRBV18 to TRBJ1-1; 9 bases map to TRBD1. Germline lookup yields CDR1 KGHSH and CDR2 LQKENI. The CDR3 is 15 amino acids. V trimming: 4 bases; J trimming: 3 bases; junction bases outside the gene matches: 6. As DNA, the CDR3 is TGTGCCAGCTCACAGGGACAGGGTCTTGACACTGAAGCTTTCTTT. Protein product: CASSQGQGLDTEAFF.

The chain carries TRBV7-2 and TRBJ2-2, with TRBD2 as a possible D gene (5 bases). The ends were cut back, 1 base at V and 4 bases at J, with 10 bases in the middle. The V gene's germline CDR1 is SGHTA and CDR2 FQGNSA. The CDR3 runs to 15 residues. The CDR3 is CASSLGGSGTGELFF. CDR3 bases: TGTGCCAGCAGCTTAGGAGGGAGTGGCACCGGGGAGCTGTTTTTT.

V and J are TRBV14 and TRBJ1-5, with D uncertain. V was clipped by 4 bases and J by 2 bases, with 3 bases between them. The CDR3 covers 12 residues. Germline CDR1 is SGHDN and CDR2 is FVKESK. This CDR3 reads CASSRRNQPQHF. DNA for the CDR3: TGTGCCAGCAGCCGTCGCAATCAGCCCCAGCATTTT. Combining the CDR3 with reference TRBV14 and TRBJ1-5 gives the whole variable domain EAGVTQFPSHSVIEKGQTVTLRCDPISGHDNLYWYRRVMGKEIKFLLHFVKESKQDESGMPNNRFLAERTGGTYSTLKVQPAELEDSGVYFCASSRRNQPQHFGDGTRLSIL.

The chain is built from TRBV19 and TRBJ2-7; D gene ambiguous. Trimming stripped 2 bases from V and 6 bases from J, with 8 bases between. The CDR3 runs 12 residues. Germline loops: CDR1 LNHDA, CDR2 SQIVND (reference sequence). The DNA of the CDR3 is TGTGCCAGTAGTATAAGTTTGGGCGAGCAGTACTTC. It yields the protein CASSISLGEQYF. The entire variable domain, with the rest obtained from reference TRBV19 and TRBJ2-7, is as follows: DGGITQSPKYLFRKEGQNVTLSCEQNLNHDAMYWYRQDPGQGLRLIYYSQIVNDFQKGDIAEGYSVSREKKESFPLTVTSAQKNPTAFYLCASSISLGEQYFGPGTRLTVT.

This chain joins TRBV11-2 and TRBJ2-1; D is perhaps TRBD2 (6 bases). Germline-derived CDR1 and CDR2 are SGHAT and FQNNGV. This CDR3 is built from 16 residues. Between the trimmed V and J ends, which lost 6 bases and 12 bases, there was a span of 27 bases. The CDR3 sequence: CASRGGRDFSQTPQFF. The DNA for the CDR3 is TGTGCCAGCAGGGGGGGACGGGACTTCTCCCAAACCCCGCAGTTCTTC. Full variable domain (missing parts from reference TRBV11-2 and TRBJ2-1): EAGVAQSPRYKIIEKRQSVAFWCNPISGHATLYWYQQILGQGPKLLIQFQNNGVVDDSQLPKDRFSAERLKGVDSTLKIQPAKLEDSAVYLCASRGGRDFSQTPQFFGPGTRLTVL.

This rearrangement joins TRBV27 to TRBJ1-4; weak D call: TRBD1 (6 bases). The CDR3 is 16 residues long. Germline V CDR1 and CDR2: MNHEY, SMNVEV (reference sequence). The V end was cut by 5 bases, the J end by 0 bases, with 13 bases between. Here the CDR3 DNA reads TGTGCCAGCAGTATAAACGGACAGCCAACTAATGAAAAACTGTTTTTT. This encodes CASSINGQPTNEKLFF.

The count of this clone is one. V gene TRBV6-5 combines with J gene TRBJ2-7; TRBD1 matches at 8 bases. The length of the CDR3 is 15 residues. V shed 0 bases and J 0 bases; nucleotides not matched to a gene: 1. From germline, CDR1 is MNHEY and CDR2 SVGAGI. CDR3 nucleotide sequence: TGTGCCAGCAGTTACTCCACAGGGGGCTCCTACGAGCAGTACTTC. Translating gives CASSYSTGGSYEQYF.

The CDR3 region has the DNA TGCAGTGCTAGTTCCCCGTTTGGTACCGAGACCCAGTACTTC. It encodes CSASSPFGTETQYF. The V gene is TRBV20-1, the J gene TRBJ2-5; no clear D. V lost 3 bases, J lost 5 bases, and 16 bases lay in between. The CDR3 is 14 amino acids. Per germline, CDR1 DFQATT and CDR2 SNEGSKA (reference sequence).

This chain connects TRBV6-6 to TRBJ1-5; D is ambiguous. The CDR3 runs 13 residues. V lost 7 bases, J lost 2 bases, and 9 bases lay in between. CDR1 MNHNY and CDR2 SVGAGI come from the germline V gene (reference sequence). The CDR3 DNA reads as TGTGCCAGCAAACCCATGGGCAATCAGCCCCAGCATTTT. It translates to CASKPMGNQPQHF.

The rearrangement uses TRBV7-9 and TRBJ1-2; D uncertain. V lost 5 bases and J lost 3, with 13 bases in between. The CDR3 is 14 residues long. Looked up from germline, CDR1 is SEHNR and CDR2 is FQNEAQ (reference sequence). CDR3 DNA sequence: TGTGCCAGCAGCCCCCAAGAGCCCTACTATGGCTACACCTTC. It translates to CASSPQEPYYGYTF.

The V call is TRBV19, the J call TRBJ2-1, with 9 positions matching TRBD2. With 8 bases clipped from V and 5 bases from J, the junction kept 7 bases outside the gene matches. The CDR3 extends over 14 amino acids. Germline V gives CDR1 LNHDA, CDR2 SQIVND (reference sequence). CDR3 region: CASGIAGGNNEQFF. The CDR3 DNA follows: TGTGCCAGTGGAATCGCGGGAGGGAACAATGAGCAGTTCTTC.

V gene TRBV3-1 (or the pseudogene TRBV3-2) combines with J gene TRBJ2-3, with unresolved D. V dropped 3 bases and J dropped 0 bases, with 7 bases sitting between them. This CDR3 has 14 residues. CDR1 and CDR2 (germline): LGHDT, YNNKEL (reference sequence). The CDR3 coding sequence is TGTGCCAGCAGCCAGGCCCCTAGCACAGATACGCAGTATTTT. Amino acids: CASSQAPSTDTQYF.

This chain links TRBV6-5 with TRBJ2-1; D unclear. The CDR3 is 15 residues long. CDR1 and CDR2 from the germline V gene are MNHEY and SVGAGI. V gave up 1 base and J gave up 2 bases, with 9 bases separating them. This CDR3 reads CASSYLGVTYNEQFF. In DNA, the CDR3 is TGTGCCAGCAGTTACTTAGGAGTGACCTACAATGAGCAGTTCTTC.

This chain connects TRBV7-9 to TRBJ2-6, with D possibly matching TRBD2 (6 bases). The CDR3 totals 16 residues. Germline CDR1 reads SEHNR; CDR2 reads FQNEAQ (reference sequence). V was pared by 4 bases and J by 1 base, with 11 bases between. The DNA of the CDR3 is TGTGCCAGCAGCTCCGCAGGGAGGTCTGGGGCCAACGTCCTGACTTTC. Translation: CASSSAGRSGANVLTF.

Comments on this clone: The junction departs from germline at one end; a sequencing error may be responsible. The CDR3 region is CASSLEAGAGNEQFF. The DNA of the CDR3 is TGTGCTAGCAGCTTAGAAGCGGGAGCAGGCAATGAGCAGTTCTTC. V usage is TRBV7-7 and J usage is TRBJ2-1, with 8 bases matching TRBD2. Germline V gives CDR1 SSHAT, CDR2 FNYEAQ (reference sequence). This CDR3 region has 15 residues.

The CDR3 DNA reads as TGTGCCAGCAGCTACGCTAGGCCTACCACAGATACGCAGTATTTT. Protein product: CASSYARPTTDTQYF. The chain recombines TRBV3-1 (or the pseudogene TRBV3-2) with TRBJ2-3; D is unresolved. Trimming cost V 5 bases and J 2 bases, with 14 bases left between them. The germline CDR1 and CDR2 sequences are LGHDT and YNNKEL (reference sequence). There are 15 residues in the CDR3.